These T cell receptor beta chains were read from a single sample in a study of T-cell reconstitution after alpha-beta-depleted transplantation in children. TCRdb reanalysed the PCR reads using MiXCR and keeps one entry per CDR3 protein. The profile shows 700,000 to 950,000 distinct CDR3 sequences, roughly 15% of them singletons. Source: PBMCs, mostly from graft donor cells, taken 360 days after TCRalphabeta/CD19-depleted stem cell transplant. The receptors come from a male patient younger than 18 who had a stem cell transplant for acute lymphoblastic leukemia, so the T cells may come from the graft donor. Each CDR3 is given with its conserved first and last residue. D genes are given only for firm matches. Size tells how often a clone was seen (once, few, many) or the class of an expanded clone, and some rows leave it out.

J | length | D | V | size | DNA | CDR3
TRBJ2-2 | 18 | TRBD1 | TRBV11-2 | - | TGTGCCAGCAGCCCCTGGGACAGGGGGGACCGGAACACCGGGGAGCTGTTTTTT | CASSPWDRGDRNTGELFF
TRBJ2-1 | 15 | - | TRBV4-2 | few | TGTGCCAGCAGCCAAGATAGAGGGACCTTCAATGAGCAGTTCTTC | CASSQDRGTFNEQFF
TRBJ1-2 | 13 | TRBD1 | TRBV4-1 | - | TGCGCCAGCAGTCCTGGACAGGGGGATGGCTACACCTTC | CASSPGQGDGYTF
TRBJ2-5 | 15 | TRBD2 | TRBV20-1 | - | TGCAGTGCTAGAGAGACTAGCGGGAGGGCCCAGCCCCAGTACTTC | CSARETSGRAQPQYF
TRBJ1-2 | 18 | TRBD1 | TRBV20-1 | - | TGCAGTGCTAGGGTCCCGGGACAGGGGAATCGGCACAACTATGGCTACACCTTC | CSARVPGQGNRHNYGYTF
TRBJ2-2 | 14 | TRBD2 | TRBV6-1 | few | TGTGCCAGCAGTCGGGAGGGCAACACCGGGGAGCTGTTTTTT | CASSREGNTGELFF
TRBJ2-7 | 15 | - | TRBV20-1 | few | TGCAGTGCTAGAGCCCAGATAGCGGCCTCCTACGAGCAGTACTTC | CSARAQIAASYEQYF
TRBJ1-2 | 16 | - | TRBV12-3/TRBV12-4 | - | TGTGCCAGCAGTTTATCCGTCAGCGGGGCAGGGGATGGCTACACCTTC | CASSLSVSGAGDGYTF
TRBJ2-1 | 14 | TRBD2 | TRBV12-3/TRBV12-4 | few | TGTGCCAGCAGTACTAGCGGGAGAAGAAATGAGCAGTTCTTC | CASSTSGRRNEQFF
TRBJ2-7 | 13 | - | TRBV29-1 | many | TGCAGCGTTGTGGCGGGCCCTCTTTACGAGCAGTACTTC | CSVVAGPLYEQYF
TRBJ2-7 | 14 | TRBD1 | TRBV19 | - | TGTGCCAGTACCCCGACAGGGGGCTCCTACGAGCAGTACTTC | CASTPTGGSYEQYF
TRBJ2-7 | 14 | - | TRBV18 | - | TGTGCCAGCTCACCAGACGGGAGCTCCTACGAGCAGTACTTC | CASSPDGSSYEQYF
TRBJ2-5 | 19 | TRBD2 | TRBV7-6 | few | TGTGCCAGCAGCCAAAACGTCGGTGGTCTGAGCGGGAGAGGGGAGACCCAGTACTTC | CASSQNVGGLSGRGETQYF
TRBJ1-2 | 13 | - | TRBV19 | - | TGTGCCAGTAGCCGCCTAAGGAACTATGGCTACACCTTC | CASSRLRNYGYTF
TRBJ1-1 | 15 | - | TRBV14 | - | TGTGCCAGCAGCCCCTCGAGCATGTTGAACACTGAAGCTTTCTTT | CASSPSSMLNTEAFF
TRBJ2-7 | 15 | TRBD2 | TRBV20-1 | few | TGCAGTGCTAGAGATCCCGGCGGGAGTGGGTACGAGCAGTACTTC | CSARDPGGSGYEQYF
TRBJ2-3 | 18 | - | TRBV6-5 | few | TGTGCCAGCAGTTACTCTCGCCGGCGGGATGCTAGCACAGATACGCAGTATTTT | CASSYSRRRDASTDTQYF
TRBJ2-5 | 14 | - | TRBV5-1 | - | TGCGCCAGCCAGGGAAGGGGTTGGAGCGAGACCCAGTACTTC | CASQGRGWSETQYF
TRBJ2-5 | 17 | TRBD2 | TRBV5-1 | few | TGCGCCAGCAGCTCATCATCCGGGACTAGCGGGAAAGAGACCCAGTACTTC | CASSSSSGTSGKETQYF
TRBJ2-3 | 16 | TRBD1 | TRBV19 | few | TGTGCCAGTAGTACCATCGGGACAGGGGTAATAGATACGCAGTATTTT | CASSTIGTGVIDTQYF
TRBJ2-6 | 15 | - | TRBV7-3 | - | TGTGCCAGCAGCCCCGGGAGTGCTGGGGCCAACGTCCTGACTTTC | CASSPGSAGANVLTF
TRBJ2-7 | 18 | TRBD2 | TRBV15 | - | TGTGCCACCAGCAGATCCGGACTAGCGGGACGGAGTGGGTACGAGCAGTACTTC | CATSRSGLAGRSGYEQYF
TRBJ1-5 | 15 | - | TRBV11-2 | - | TGTGCCAGCAGCTTAGATCACAGAATCAATCAGCCCCAGCATTTT | CASSLDHRINQPQHF